Included here is one T cell receptor (beta chain) sequence, with context. The naive CD8 fraction comprised CD45RO-negative cells positively selected for CCR7 and excluded terminally differentiated effector memory CD45RA+ cells. Repertoires were generated with immunoSEQ multiplex PCR, while TCRdb's copy carries only in-frame clones and drops some. The table shows about 2 million clones, with less than 95% occurring only once. These data belong to a study of shared clonotypes between healthy human individuals. Specimen: naive CD8+ T cells sorted from blood. The TCR comes from a man between 18 and 29 years old in good health.

The DNA of the CDR3 is TGTGCCAGCAGGGGGCTTGGGGCTGAAGCTTTCTTT. Translating it yields CASRGLGAEAFF. V is TRBV5-4 and J is TRBJ1-1; perhaps TRBD1 as D (5 bases). V was trimmed by 5 bases and J by 6 bases, leaving 11 bases between them. Germline loops: CDR1 SGHNT, CDR2 YYREEE (reference sequence). CDR3 size: 12 residues.